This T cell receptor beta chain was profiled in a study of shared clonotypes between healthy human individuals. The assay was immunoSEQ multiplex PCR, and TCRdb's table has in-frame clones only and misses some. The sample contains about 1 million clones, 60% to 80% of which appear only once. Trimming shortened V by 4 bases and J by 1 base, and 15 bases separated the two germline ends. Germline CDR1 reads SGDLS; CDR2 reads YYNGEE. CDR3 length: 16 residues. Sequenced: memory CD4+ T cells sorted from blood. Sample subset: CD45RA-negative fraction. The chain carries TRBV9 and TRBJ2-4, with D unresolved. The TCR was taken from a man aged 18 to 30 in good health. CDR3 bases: TGTGCCAGCAGCCCGCGCGTAGGCTTGGCCAAAAACATTCAGTACTTC. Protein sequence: CASSPRVGLAKNIQYF. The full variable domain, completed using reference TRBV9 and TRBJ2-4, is DSGVTQTPKHLITATGQRVTLRCSPRSGDLSVYWYQQSLDQGLQFLIQYYNGEERAKGNILERFSAQQFPDLHSELNLSSLELGDSALYFCASSPRVGLAKNIQYFGAGTRLSVL.